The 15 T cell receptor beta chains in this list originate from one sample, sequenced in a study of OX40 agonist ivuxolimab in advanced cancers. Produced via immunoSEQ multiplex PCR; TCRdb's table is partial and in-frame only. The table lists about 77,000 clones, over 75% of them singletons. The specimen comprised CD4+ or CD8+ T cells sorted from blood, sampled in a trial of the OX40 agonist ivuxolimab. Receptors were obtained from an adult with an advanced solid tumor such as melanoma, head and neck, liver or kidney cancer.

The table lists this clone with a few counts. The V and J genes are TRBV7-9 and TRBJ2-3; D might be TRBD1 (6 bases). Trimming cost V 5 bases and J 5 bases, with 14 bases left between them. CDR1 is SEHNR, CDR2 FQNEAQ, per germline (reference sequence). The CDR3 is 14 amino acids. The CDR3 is CASSARTDGDTQYF. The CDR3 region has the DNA TGTGCCAGCAGCGCTCGGACAGATGGAGATACGCAGTATTTT.

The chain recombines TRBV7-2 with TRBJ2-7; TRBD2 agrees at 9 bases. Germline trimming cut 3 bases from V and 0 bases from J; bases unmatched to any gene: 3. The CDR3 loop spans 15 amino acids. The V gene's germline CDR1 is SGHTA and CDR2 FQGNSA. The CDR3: CASSFPSGASYEQYF. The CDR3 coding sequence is TGTGCCAGCAGCTTCCCTAGCGGGGCCTCCTACGAGCAGTACTTC.

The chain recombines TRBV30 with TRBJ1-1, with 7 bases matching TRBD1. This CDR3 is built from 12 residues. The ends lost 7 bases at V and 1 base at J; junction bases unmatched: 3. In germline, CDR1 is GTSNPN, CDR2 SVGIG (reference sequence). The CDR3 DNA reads TGTGCCTCGGACAGGCCGAACACTGAAGCTTTCTTT. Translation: CASDRPNTEAFF.

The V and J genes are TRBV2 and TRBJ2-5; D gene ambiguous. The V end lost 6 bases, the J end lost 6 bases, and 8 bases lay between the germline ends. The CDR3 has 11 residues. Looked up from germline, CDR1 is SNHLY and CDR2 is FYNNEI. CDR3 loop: CASRSLKTQYF. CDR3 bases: TGTGCCAGCAGGTCGTTAAAGACCCAGTACTTC.

The CDR3 reads CASSQEVGLAKNIQYF. In DNA, the CDR3 is TGTGCCAGCAGCCAAGAGGTCGGGCTAGCCAAAAACATTCAGTACTTC. This chain joins TRBV4-2 and TRBJ2-4; D uncertain. Trimming pared 0 bases from V and 0 bases from J, leaving 9 bases between. The CDR3 totals 16 residues. Germline V gene sequence: CDR1 LGHNA, CDR2 YNFKEQ.

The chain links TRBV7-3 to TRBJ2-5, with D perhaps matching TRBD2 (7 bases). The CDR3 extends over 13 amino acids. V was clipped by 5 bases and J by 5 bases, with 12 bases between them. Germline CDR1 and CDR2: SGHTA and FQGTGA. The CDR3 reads CASSRTAGETQYF. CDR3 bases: TGTGCCAGCAGCAGGACAGCGGGGGAGACCCAGTACTTC.

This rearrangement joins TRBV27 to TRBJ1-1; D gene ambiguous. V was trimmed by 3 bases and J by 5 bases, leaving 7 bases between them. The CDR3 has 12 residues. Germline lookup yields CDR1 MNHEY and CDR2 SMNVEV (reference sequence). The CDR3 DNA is TGTGCCAGCAGTTTCGCGGGGACTGAAGCTTTCTTT. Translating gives CASSFAGTEAFF.

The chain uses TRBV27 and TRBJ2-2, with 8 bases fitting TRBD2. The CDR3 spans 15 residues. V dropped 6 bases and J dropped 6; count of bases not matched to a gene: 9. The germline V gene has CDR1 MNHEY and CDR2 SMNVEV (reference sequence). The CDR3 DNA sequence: TGTGCCAGCAGGTTAGCGGGGTCCAACCCCGGGGAGCTGTTTTTT. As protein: CASRLAGSNPGELFF.

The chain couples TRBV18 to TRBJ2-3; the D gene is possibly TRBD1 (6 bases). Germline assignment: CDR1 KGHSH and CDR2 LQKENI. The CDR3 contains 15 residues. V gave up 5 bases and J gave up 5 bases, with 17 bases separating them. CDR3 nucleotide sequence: TGTGCCAGCTCAACAGGGTTAGGGGTCGGAGATACGCAGTATTTT. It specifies CASSTGLGVGDTQYF.

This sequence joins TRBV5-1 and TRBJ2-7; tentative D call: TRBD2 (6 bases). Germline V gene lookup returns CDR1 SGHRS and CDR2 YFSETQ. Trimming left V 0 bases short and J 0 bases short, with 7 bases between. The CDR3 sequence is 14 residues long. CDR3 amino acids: CASSLVGGSYEQYF. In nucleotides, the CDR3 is TGCGCCAGCAGCTTGGTCGGGGGCTCCTACGAGCAGTACTTC.

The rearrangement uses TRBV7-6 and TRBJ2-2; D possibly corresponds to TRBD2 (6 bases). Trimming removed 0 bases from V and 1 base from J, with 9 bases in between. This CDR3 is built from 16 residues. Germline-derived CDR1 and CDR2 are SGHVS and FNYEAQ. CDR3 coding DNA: TGTGCCAGCAGCTTAGCGCGGCGGGGGAACACCGGGGAGCTGTTTTTT. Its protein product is CASSLARRGNTGELFF.

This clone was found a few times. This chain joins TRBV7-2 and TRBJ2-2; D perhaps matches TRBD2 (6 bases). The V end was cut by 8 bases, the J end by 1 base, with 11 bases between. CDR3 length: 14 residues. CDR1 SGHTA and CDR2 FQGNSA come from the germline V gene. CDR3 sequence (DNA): TGTGCCAGCGTCCCGGGGGTGAACACCGGGGAGCTGTTTTTT. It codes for CASVPGVNTGELFF.

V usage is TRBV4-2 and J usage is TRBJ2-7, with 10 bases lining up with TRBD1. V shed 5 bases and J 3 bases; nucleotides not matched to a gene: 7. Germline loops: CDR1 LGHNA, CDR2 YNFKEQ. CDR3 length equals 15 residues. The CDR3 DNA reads TGTGCCAGCAGCGCGGGACAGGGGTACAACTACGAGCAGTACTTC. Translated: CASSAGQGYNYEQYF.

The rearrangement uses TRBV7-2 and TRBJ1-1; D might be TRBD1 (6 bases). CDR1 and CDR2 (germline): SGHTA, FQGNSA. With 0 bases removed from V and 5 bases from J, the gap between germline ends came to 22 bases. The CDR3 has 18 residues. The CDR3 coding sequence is TGTGCCAGCAGCTTAGCGCGCAGGGACACCCCCTCGGGAACTGAAGCTTTCTTT. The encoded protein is CASSLARRDTPSGTEAFF.

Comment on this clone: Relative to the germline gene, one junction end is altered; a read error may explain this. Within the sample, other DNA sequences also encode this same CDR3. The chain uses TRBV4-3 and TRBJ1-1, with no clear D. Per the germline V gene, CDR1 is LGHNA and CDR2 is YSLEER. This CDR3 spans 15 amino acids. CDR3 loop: CASSQGRLENTEAFF. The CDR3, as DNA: TGCGCCAGCAGCCAAGGAAGGCTAGAGAACACTGAGGCTTTCTTT.